This T cell receptor beta chain appears in the sequencing data of a study of post-analysis software for immune sequencing data. On this clonotype itself: What it recognizes is unknown.

Whole-study results and caveats: Higher frequency in patients than in controls was seen for a handful of TRBV segments, with TRBV5-6, TRBV5-1 and TRBV20-1 among them.

Incorporated into the TCR beta cDNA libraries were unique molecular identifiers, which served to reduce PCR and sequencing biases. TCRdb fed the PCR reads into MiXCR, producing one record per CDR3 protein. Of 500,000 to 600,000 distinct CDR3 sequences listed, around 44% were seen once; the top ten hold around 1.7%. CDR1 and CDR2 from the germline V gene are MDHEN and SYDVKM. This CDR3 region has 12 residues. Sequencing was carried out using blood. The sequence was collected from a girl aged 5-17 years with multiple sclerosis. The chain is built from TRBV28 and TRBJ2-5; the D gene is possibly TRBD1 (6 bases). The J call is doubtful: the DNA matches TRBJ2-7 better. CDR3 region: CASRPTGPEQYF. The DNA for the CDR3 is TGTGCCAGCAGACCGACAGGACCCGAGCAGTACTTC.